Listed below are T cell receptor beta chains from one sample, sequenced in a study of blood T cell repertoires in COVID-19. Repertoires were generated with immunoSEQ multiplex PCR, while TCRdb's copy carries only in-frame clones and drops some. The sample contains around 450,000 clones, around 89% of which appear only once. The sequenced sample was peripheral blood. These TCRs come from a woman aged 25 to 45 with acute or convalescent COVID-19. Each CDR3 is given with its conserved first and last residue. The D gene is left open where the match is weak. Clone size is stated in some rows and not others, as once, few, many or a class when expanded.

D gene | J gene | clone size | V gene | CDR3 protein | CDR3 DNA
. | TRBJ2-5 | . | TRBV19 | CASSAQEGGQETQYF | TGTGCCAGTAGTGCTCAGGAAGGGGGCCAAGAGACCCAGTACTTC
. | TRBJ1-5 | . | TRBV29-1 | CSDPSGDQPQHF | TGCAGCGACCCCTCGGGGGATCAGCCCCAGCATTTT
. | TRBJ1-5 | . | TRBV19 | CASTSDSTNQPQHF | TGTGCCAGTACCTCCGACAGTACCAATCAGCCCCAGCATTTT
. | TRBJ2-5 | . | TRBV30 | CAWKRQVEQETQYF | TGTGCCTGGAAACGCCAGGTCGAACAAGAGACCCAGTACTTC
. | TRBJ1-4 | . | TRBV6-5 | CASSSQGNEKLFF | TGTGCCAGCAGTTCCCAGGGGAATGAAAAACTGTTTTTT
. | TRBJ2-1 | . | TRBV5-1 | CASSLARGHEQFF | TGCGCCAGCAGCTTGGCGCGGGGCCATGAGCAGTTCTTC
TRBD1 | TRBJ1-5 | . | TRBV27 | CASSADRVDQPQHF | TGTGCCAGCAGTGCGGACAGGGTTGACCAGCCCCAGCATTTT
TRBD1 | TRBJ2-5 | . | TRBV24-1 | CATSDLEGARETQYF | TGTGCCACCAGTGATTTGGAGGGGGCGAGGGAGACCCAGTACTTC
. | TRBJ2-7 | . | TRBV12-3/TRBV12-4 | CASSLSGYEQYF | TGTGCCAGCAGTTTATCGGGCTACGAGCAGTACTTC
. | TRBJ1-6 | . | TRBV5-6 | CASSLSNSPLHF | TGTGCCAGCAGCCTTTCCAATTCACCCCTCCACTTT
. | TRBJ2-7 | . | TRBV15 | CATSRDRMVAEQYF | TGTGCCACCAGCAGAGACAGGATGGTTGCCGAGCAGTACTTC
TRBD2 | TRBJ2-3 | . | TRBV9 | CASSASGGASTDTQYF | TGTGCCAGCAGCGCTAGCGGGGGGGCTAGCACAGATACGCAGTATTTT
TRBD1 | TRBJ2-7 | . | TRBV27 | CASSLDRSPQGASYEQYF | TGTGCCAGCAGTTTAGACAGGAGCCCCCAGGGGGCCTCCTACGAGCAGTACTTC
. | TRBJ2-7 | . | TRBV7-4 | CLQDSLYEQYF | TGCTTACAGGACAGCCTTTACGAGCAGTACTTC
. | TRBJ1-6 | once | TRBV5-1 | CASSPQGNNSPLHF | TGCGCCAGCAGTCCTCAGGGGAATAATTCACCCCTCCACTTT
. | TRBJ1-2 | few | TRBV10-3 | CAIRVTGKSNYGYTF | TGTGCCATCAGAGTGACAGGAAAATCTAACTATGGCTACACCTTC
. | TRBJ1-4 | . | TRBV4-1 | CASSRVGRRAEKLFF | TGCGCCAGCAGCCGAGTGGGCAGGCGCGCTGAAAAACTGTTTTTT
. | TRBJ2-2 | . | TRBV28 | CASSLSRVGTGELFF | TGTGCCAGCAGTTTAAGCAGGGTCGGCACCGGGGAGCTGTTTTTT
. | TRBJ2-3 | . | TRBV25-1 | CASSGGAGFIAAQYF | TGTGCCAGCAGTGGAGGGGCGGGATTTATCGCAGCGCAGTATTTT
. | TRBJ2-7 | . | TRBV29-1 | CSVGSDSSYEQYF | TGCAGCGTTGGAAGTGACAGCTCCTACGAGCAGTACTTC
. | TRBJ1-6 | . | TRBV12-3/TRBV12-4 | CASSLNKAPLHF | TGTGCCAGCAGTTTAAATAAAGCTCCCCTCCACTTT
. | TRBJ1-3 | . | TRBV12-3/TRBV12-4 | CATCDMGNTIYF | TGTGCCACCTGCGACATGGGAAACACCATATATTTT
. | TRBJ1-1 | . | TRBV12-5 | CASGEDAGRNTEAFF | TGTGCTAGTGGCGAGGACGCGGGAAGGAACACTGAAGCTTTCTTT
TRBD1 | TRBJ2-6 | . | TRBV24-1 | CATSESGTATLSSGANVLTF | TGTGCCACCAGTGAATCCGGGACAGCTACCCTCTCATCTGGGGCCAACGTCCTGACTTTC
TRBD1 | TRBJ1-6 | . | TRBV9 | CASSVEGGRRGRAPLHF | TGTGCCAGCAGCGTAGAAGGGGGCCGGCGCGGTAGGGCACCCCTCCACTTT
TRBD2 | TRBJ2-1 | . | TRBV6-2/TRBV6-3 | CASSFSSGGASEQFF | TGTGCCAGCAGTTTTTCTAGCGGGGGGGCGTCTGAGCAGTTCTTC
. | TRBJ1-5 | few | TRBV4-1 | CASSQGEYQPQHF | TGCGCCAGCAGCCAGGGCGAGTATCAGCCCCAGCATTTT
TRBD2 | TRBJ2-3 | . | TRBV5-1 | CASSIAGGTKRVTDTQYF | TGCGCCAGCAGCATAGCGGGGGGGACTAAGCGGGTCACAGATACGCAGTATTTT
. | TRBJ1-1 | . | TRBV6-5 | CASTRIGQRNTEAFF | TGTGCCAGCACGCGCATTGGACAGAGGAACACTGAAGCTTTCTTT
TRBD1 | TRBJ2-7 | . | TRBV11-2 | CASSRGQGPYEQYF | TGTGCCAGCAGCCGGGGACAGGGTCCCTACGAGCAGTACTTC
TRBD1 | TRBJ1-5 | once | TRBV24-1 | CATSDQTGLRPQHF | TGTGCCACCAGTGACCAGACAGGGTTGAGGCCCCAGCATTTT
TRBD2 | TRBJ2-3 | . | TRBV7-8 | CASSLAAGAGPDTQYF | TGTGCCAGCAGCTTAGCGGCTGGAGCGGGGCCAGATACGCAGTATTTT
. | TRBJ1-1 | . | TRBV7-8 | CASSQEMNTEAFF | TGTGCCAGCAGCCAGGAGATGAACACTGAAGCTTTCTTT
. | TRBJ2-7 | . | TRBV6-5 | CASGPGNSYEQYF | TGTGCCAGCGGACCCGGGAATAGCTACGAGCAGTACTTC
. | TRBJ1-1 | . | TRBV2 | CASRVGRENTEAFF | TGTGCCAGCAGGGTAGGACGGGAGAACACTGAAGCTTTCTTT
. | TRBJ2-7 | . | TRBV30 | CAWSAGGLHEQYF | TGTGCCTGGAGCGCTGGAGGGTTACACGAGCAGTACTTC
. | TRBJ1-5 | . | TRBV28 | CASSLQLTQPQHF | TGTGCCAGCAGCCTCCAGTTAACTCAGCCCCAGCATTTT
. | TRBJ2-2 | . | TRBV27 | CASSLAGLAGELFF | TGTGCCAGCAGTTTAGCAGGTTTGGCCGGGGAGCTGTTTTTT
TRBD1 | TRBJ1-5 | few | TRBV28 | CASSVGQGGQPQHF | TGTGCCAGCAGTGTGGGACAGGGCGGACAGCCCCAGCATTTT
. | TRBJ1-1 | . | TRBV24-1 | CATSDARTPEAFF | TGTGCCACCAGTGATGCCAGGACACCCGAGGCTTTCTTT
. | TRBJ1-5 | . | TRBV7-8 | CASSLGRTNQPQHF | TGTGCCAGCAGCTTAGGGAGGACGAATCAGCCCCAGCATTTT
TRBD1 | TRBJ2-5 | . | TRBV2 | CASRKGAEETQYF | TGTGCCAGCCGAAAGGGGGCCGAAGAGACCCAGTACTTC
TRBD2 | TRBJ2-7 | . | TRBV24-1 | CATSDGSSGVPYEQYF | TGTGCCACCAGTGATGGGTCTAGCGGGGTACCCTACGAGCAGTACTTC
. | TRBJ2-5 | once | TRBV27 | CASRKHNQETQYF | TGTGCCAGCAGGAAACACAACCAAGAGACCCAGTACTTC
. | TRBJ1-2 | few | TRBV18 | CASSPGQNYGYTF | TGTGCCAGCTCACCAGGGCAGAACTATGGCTACACCTTC
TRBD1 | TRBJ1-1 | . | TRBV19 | CASSLWTGGKTEAFF | TGTGCCAGTAGTCTCTGGACAGGGGGCAAGACTGAAGCTTTCTTT
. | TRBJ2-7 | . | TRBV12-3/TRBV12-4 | CASTGGHEQYF | TGTGCCAGCACCGGGGGTCACGAGCAGTACTTC